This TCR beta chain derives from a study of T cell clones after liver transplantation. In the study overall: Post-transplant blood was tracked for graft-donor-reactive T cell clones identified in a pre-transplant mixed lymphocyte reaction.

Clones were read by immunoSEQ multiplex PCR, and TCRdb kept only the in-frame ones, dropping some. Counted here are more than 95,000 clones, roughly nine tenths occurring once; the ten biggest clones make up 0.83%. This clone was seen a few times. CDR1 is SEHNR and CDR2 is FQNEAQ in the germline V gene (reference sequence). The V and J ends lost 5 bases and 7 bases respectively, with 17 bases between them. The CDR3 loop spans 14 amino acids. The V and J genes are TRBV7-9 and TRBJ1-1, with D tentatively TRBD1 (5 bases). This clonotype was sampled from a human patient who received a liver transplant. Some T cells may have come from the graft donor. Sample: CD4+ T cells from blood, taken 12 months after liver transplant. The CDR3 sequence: CASSLGTEANEAFF. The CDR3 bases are TGTGCCAGCAGCCTAGGGACGGAGGCGAATGAAGCTTTCTTT.